Reported below is one TCR beta chain. TCRdb's table, derived via immunoSEQ multiplex PCR, lists solely in-frame clones and lacks some. Of 350,000 to 400,000 clones listed, around 89% are singletons. The CDR3 sequence is 16 residues long. After removal of 7 bases from V and 8 bases from J, the junction contained 13 bases not matched to a gene. Germline assignment: CDR1 LNHDA and CDR2 SQIVND (reference sequence). The data belong to a study of blood T cell repertoires in COVID-19. The clonotype comes from a woman in her 30s with COVID-19, enrolled during active disease. The chain uses TRBV19 and TRBJ2-2; TRBD2 matches at 10 bases. The specimen sequenced was peripheral blood. The CDR3 region is CASTGSGLAFRGELFF. CDR3 DNA: TGTGCCAGTACCGGGTCGGGACTAGCGTTCCGAGGGGAGCTGTTTTTT.